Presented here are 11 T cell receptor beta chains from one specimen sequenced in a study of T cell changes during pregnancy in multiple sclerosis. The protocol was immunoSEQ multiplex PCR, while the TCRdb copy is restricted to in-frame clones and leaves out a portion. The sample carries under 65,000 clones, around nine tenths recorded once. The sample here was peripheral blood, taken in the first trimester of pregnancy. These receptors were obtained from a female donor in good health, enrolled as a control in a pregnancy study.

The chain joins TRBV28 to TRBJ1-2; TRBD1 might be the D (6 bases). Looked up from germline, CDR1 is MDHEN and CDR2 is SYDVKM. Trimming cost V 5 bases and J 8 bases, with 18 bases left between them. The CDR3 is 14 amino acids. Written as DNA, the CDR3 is TGTGCCAGCAGTCCTCCTCGGGGGGCGGAAGGCTACACCTTC. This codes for CASSPPRGAEGYTF.

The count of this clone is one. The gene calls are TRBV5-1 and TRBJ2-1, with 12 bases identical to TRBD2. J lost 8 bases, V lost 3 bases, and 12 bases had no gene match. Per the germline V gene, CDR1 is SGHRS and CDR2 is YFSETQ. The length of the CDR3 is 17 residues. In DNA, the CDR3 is TGCGCCAGCAGCTCGAAAAACTCTAGCGGGGGGGCCCATGAGCAGTTCTTC. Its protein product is CASSSKNSSGGAHEQFF.

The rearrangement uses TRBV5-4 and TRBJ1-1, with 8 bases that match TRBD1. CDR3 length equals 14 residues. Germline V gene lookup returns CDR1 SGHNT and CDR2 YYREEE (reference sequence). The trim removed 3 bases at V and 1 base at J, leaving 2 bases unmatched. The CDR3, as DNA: TGTGCCAGCAGCTGGGACAGGTGGAACACTGAAGCTTTCTTT. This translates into CASSWDRWNTEAFF. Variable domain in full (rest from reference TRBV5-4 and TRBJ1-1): ETGVTQSPTHLIKTRGQQVTLRCSSQSGHNTVSWYQQALGQGPQFIFQYYREEENGRGNFPPRFSGLQFPNYSSELNVNALELDDSALYLCASSWDRWNTEAFFGQGTRLTVV.

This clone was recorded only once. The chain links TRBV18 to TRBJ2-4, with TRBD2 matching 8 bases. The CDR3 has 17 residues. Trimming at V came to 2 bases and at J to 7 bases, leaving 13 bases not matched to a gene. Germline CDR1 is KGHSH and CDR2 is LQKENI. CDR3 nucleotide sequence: TGTGCCAGCTCACCAATCCTCGGGAGCGGGAGTGACAACATTCAGTACTTC. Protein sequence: CASSPILGSGSDNIQYF.

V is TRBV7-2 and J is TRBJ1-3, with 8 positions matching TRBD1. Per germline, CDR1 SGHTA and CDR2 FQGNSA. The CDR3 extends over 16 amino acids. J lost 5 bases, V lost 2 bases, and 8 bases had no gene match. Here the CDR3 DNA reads TGTGCCAGCAGCTTAACGCGGGGACAGGAACGAAACACCATATATTTT. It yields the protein CASSLTRGQERNTIYF.

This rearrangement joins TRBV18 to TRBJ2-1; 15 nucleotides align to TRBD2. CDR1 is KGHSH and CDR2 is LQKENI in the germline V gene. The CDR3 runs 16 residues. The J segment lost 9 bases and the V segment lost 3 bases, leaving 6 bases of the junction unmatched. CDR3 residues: CASSPRTSGGAGEQFF. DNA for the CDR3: TGTGCCAGCTCACCTAGGACTAGCGGGGGGGCAGGTGAGCAGTTCTTC.

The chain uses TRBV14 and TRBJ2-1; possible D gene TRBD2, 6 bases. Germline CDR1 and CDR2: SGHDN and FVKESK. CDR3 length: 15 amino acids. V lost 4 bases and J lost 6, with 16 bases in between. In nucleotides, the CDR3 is TGTGCCAGCAGCCCTCCGGGACTCCCTTCCAATGAGCAGTTCTTC. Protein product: CASSPPGLPSNEQFF.

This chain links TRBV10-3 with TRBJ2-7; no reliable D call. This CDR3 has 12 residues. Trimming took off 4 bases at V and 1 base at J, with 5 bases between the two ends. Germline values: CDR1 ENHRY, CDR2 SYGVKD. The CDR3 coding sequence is TGTGCCATCAGTGGTCAGTCCTACGAGCAGTACTTC. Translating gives CAISGQSYEQYF.

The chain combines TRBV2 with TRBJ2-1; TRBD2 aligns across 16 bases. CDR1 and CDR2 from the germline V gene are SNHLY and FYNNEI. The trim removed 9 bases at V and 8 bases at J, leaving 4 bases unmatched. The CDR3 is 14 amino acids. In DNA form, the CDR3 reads TGTGCCAGTGGGACTAGCGGGAGGGATGATGAGCAGTTCTTC. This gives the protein CASGTSGRDDEQFF.

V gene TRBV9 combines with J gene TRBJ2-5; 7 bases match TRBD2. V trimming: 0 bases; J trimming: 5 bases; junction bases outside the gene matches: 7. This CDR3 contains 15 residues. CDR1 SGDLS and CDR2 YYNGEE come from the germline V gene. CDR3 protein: CASSVGVAGLETQYF. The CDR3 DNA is TGTGCCAGCAGCGTAGGGGTAGCGGGCCTGGAGACCCAGTACTTC.

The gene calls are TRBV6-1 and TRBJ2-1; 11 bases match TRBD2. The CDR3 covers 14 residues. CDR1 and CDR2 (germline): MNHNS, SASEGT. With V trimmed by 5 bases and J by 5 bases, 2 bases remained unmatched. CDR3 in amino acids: CASSWGLADNEQFF. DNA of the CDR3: TGTGCCAGCAGTTGGGGACTAGCGGACAATGAGCAGTTCTTC.